Listed below are T cell receptor beta chains from one sample, sequenced in a study of blood T cell repertoires in COVID-19. The table came from immunoSEQ multiplex PCR; TCRdb's copy has only in-frame clones and leaves some out. Of roughly 250,000 clones listed, 65% to 90% are singletons. The sequencing sample was made of peripheral blood. These receptors all stem from a woman aged 80 or older with active or convalescent COVID-19. The CDR3 runs from the conserved cysteine through the conserved F or W. The D gene is left open where the match is weak. The size entry is marked missing in some rows and otherwise reads once, few, many or a size class.

>TRBV5-1|.|TRBJ2-7|few
TGCGCCAGCAGGGAACAGTCCTACGAGCAGTACTTC
CASREQSYEQYF
>TRBV30|.|TRBJ1-3|.
TGTGCCTGGAGTGACAGGACGTACTCTGGAAACACCATATATTTT
CAWSDRTYSGNTIYF
>TRBV11-3|TRBD2|TRBJ2-1|.
TGTGCCAGCAGCCGTAGCGGGAGAAGCTCCTACAATGAGCAGTTCTTC
CASSRSGRSSYNEQFF
>TRBV27|.|TRBJ2-3|.
TGTGCCAGCAGTTTTTCCGGCACAGATACGCAGTATTTT
CASSFSGTDTQYF
>TRBV28|.|TRBJ1-1|.
TGTGCCAGCAGTTTAGATCGGGGTCAGGCTTTCTTT
CASSLDRGQAFF
>TRBV18|.|TRBJ2-3|.
TGTGCCAGCTCACCACAGGGGAGGAGCACAGATACGCAGTATTTT
CASSPQGRSTDTQYF
>TRBV6-2/TRBV6-3|TRBD2|TRBJ2-1|.
TGTGCCAGCAGTTCTAGCGGGGGGTCCTACAATGAGCAGTTCTTC
CASSSSGGSYNEQFF
>TRBV15|TRBD2|TRBJ2-1|once
TGTGCCACCTTATGGACTAGCGGGGCCTACAATGAGCAGTTCTTC
CATLWTSGAYNEQFF
>TRBV10-2|TRBD1|TRBJ1-2|few
TGCGCCAGCAGTTGGACAGGGGGTTTGTATGGCTACACCTTC
CASSWTGGLYGYTF
>TRBV9|TRBD2|TRBJ2-7|few
TGTGCCAGCAGCCCTGCGGGACTAGCGGGAGTCGAGCAGTACTTC
CASSPAGLAGVEQYF
>TRBV2|.|TRBJ1-5|.
TGTGCCAGCAGTAGGGAGTCAGGAGCCGGTCAGCCCCAGCATTTT
CASSRESGAGQPQHF
>TRBV2|TRBD1|TRBJ1-4|.
TGTGCCAGCAGCGGGGGACAGACTGAAAAACTGTTTTTT
CASSGGQTEKLFF
>TRBV6-1|TRBD1|TRBJ1-1|.
TGTGCCAGCAGTGAAGCCCCGACAGGGGTCATGAACACTGAAGCTTTCTTT
CASSEAPTGVMNTEAFF
>TRBV5-1|.|TRBJ2-7|.
TGCGCCAGCAGCTTGGTCGGCGGGCAGCTGTCCAACGAGCAGTACTTC
CASSLVGGQLSNEQYF
>TRBV11-2|.|TRBJ1-1|.
TGTGCCAGCAGCTTACTTTACACTGAAGCTTTCTTT
CASSLLYTEAFF
>TRBV28|.|TRBJ2-6|.
TGTGCCAGCAGAGAAGACAGCCACTCTGGGGCCAACGTCCTGACTTTC
CASREDSHSGANVLTF
>TRBV5-1|TRBD1|TRBJ1-2|.
TGCGCCAGCAGCTTGGAATCAGGGGGCGAGGGTGGCTACACCTTC
CASSLESGGEGGYTF
>TRBV19|TRBD1|TRBJ1-4|.
TGTGCCAGTAGGACCGCCGGGACAGAAGGGGAAAAACTGTTTTTT
CASRTAGTEGEKLFF
>TRBV28|TRBD1|TRBJ1-2|.
TGTGCCAGCAGGGGACAGGGAACGGATGGCTACACCTTC
CASRGQGTDGYTF
>TRBV5-1|TRBD1|TRBJ2-3|.
TGCGCCAGCAGCTTGGAGGTGACAGGGGGATCAGATACGCAGTATTTT
CASSLEVTGGSDTQYF
>TRBV18|.|TRBJ2-2|.
TGTGCCAGCTCACCACGGAGACAGGTCACCGGGGAGCTGTTTTTT
CASSPRRQVTGELFF
>TRBV27|TRBD1|TRBJ1-4|.
TGTGCCAGCAGTCCGCCTTCATCAGGGGGCAAAAAACTGTTTTTT
CASSPPSSGGKKLFF